The following is a T cell receptor beta chain sequence with its context. Its antigen remains undetermined. No qualities accompany the bases; no much larger clone lies one base away. Each collaborating institution followed its own protocols to collect whole blood in K2EDTA tubes. For TCRbeta analysis, collaborator samples were shipped as frozen whole blood, as isolated PBMCs, or as DNA extracted from either sample type. The data are from a study of blood T cell repertoires in COVID-19 (dated by TCRdb to the early 2020s). A note on the overall study: Samples from collaborators originated in the United States, Italy and Spain and spanned both the acute and convalescent phases of COVID-19. The material from the prospective study consisted of cDNA or gDNA derived from T cells, B-cell-depleted T cells, or PBMCs. Deeply sampled blood TCRbeta repertoires from subjects exposed to, actively infected with, or recovered from COVID-19 were included in the dataset. The repertoires were released in a freely available public database intended as a resource for research on the immune response to SARS-CoV-2. The samples were drawn from the first 160 participants of the ongoing ImmuneRACE study and from 950 to 1,500 subjects provided by 6 global collaborators. Sample metadata almost always included a de-identified subject ID, COVID-19 status, age in years and sex. Where HLA class I and class II types were available, the types were taken from metadata supplied by the sample provider, not from assay-based typing. The research as a whole found: How much clinical and demographic metadata was included differed by source and by participant, and the metadata was provided uncurated.

CDR3 length: 11 amino acids, cysteine to phenylalanine. Of the read, only the CDR3 DNA is kept; its 33 bases are in frame from base 1. Looking up the germline V gene yields CDR1 SQVTM and CDR2 ANQGSEA. At the junction V is shortened by 2 bases and J by 11 bases, with 9 bases in between. The immunoSEQ Assay, a bias-controlled multiplex PCR, was used to amplify TCRbeta CDR3 regions from genomic DNA. The original pipeline was this. The number of nucleated cells in each sample was estimated from the amplification of reference gene primers within the assay. To quantify the absolute abundance of each unique TCRbeta CDR3 rearrangement, sequence reads were collapsed and filtered. For each sample, productive Simpson clonality was calculated by taking the square root of Simpson's diversity index across productive rearrangements. TCRdb took this table from immuneACCESS and kept in-frame rearrangements with V and J called. Such tables lack part of the clones; where checked against another copy, unresolved V genes explain under half of the gap, and the rest is unexplained. V and J calls and clone size are as listed in that table; D and trimming were resolved from the DNA. The sample contains roughly 100,000 clones, 88% of them found a single time. 3.5% of the sample rests with the top ten.

This receptor was taken from a human donor in a cohort sampled during active COVID-19. Sequenced: peripheral blood. This sequence uses TRBV29-1 and TRBJ1-4; the D segment cannot be called with confidence. The nucleotide sequence reads TGCAGCGTTGAAAGAGGGCGTAAACTGTTTTTT. Translated, this gives CSVERGRKLFF.